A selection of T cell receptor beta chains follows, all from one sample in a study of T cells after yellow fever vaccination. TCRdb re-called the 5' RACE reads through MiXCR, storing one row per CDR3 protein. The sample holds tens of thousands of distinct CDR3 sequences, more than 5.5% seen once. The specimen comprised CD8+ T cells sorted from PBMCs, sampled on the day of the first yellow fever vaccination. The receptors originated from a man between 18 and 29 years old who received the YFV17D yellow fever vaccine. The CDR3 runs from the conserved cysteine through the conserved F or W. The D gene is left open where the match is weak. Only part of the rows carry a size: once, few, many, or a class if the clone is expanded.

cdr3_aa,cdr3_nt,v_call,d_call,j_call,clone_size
CASSQDSGGAGEQFF,TGCGCCAGCAGCCAAGATTCCGGGGGGGCCGGTGAGCAGTTCTTC,TRBV4-1,TRBD2,TRBJ2-1,many
CASSPLGLDSPLHF,TGTGCCAGCAGCCCCCTGGGTCTAGATTCACCCCTCCACTTT,TRBV9,-,TRBJ1-6,few
CASSRGTHYEQYF,TGTGCCAGCAGCCGGGGGACCCACTACGAGCAGTACTTC,TRBV12-3/TRBV12-4,-,TRBJ2-7,many
CASSHGGVGNTIYF,TGCGCCAGCAGCCACGGGGGCGTTGGAAACACCATATATTTT,TRBV4-3,-,TRBJ1-3,few
CASSHRTRDNEQFF,TGTGCCAGCAGCCATCGGACAAGAGACAATGAGCAGTTCTTC,TRBV5-8,-,TRBJ2-1,-
CASSDGSNQPQHF,TGTGCCAGCAGCGACGGTAGCAATCAGCCCCAGCATTTT,TRBV6-1,-,TRBJ1-5,few
CASSSPGLAGVDTQYF,TGTGCCAGCAGCTCGCCGGGACTAGCGGGAGTAGATACGCAGTATTTT,TRBV12-3/TRBV12-4,TRBD2,TRBJ2-3,-
CSVPPSDFTDTQYF,TGCAGCGTTCCCCCTAGCGACTTCACAGATACGCAGTATTTT,TRBV29-1,-,TRBJ2-3,many
CASSIPGEDGYTF,TGTGCCAGTAGTATACCCGGGGAGGATGGCTACACCTTC,TRBV19,-,TRBJ1-2,-
CSASKGRRGNYGYTF,TGCAGTGCTAGCAAGGGTCGCCGTGGTAACTATGGCTACACCTTC,TRBV20-1,-,TRBJ1-2,-
CASSATGGPYNEQFF,TGTGCCAGCAGCGCAACAGGGGGCCCCTACAATGAGCAGTTCTTC,TRBV9,TRBD1,TRBJ2-1,many
CASSRSGGVLHGELFF,TGTGCCAGCAGCCGGTCGGGGGGCGTTCTTCACGGGGAGCTGTTTTTT,TRBV12-3/TRBV12-4,-,TRBJ2-2,many
CSGRALETQYF,TGCAGTGGTAGGGCCCTTGAGACCCAGTACTTC,TRBV20-1,-,TRBJ2-5,many
CASSHRDFGGELFF,TGTGCCAGCAGCCACCGAGATTTCGGCGGGGAGCTGTTTTTT,TRBV3-1,-,TRBJ2-2,few
CASSLLGTGEMMSGGASTDTQYF,TGTGCCAGCAGCCTGCTCGGGACAGGGGAGATGATGAGCGGGGGGGCGAGCACAGATACGCAGTATTTT,TRBV4-2,-,TRBJ2-3,many
CASRLQSSYNSPLHF,TGTGCCAGCAGATTACAGAGCTCCTATAATTCACCCCTCCACTTT,TRBV7-6,-,TRBJ1-6,-
CSARRYRAPQETQYF,TGCAGTGCTAGGAGATACCGGGCCCCCCAAGAGACCCAGTACTTC,TRBV20-1,-,TRBJ2-5,few
CASRPGSGGALDTQYF,TGTGCCAGCAGACCCGGTAGCGGGGGGGCCCTAGATACGCAGTATTTT,TRBV12-3/TRBV12-4,TRBD2,TRBJ2-3,many
CASRPLTTGTRGTEAFF,TGTGCCAGCCGACCCCTCACGACAGGGACTCGCGGCACTGAAGCTTTCTTT,TRBV6-5,TRBD1,TRBJ1-1,few
CASSTQGDTQYF,TGTGCCAGCAGTACACAGGGGGATACGCAGTATTTT,TRBV9,TRBD1,TRBJ2-3,many
CASSVAGGPEETQYF,TGTGCCAGCAGCGTGGCGGGGGGGCCAGAAGAGACCCAGTACTTC,TRBV9,TRBD2,TRBJ2-5,many
CASSLTSPGTGLMNEQFF,TGTGCCAGCAGCCTGACCTCCCCCGGGACAGGGTTAATGAATGAGCAGTTCTTC,TRBV6-1,TRBD1,TRBJ2-1,-
CSAWRGGANVLTF,TGCAGTGCTTGGCGGGGTGGGGCCAACGTCCTGACTTTC,TRBV20-1,-,TRBJ2-6,-
CASSPEGGQLRSTGELFF,TGCGCCAGCAGCCCAGAGGGTGGCCAGTTGAGGTCCACCGGGGAGCTGTTTTTT,TRBV4-3,-,TRBJ2-2,many
CASSRGLAGAYEQYF,TGCGCCAGCTCCCGGGGACTAGCGGGGGCCTACGAGCAGTACTTC,TRBV5-1,TRBD2,TRBJ2-7,-
CASSPEGLPQETQYF,TGTGCCAGCAGCCCTGAGGGACTCCCCCAAGAGACCCAGTACTTC,TRBV3-1,-,TRBJ2-5,few
CASSVFAADTQYF,TGTGCCAGCAGTGTATTCGCGGCAGATACGCAGTATTTT,TRBV6-1,-,TRBJ2-3,-
CASSFGGQETQYF,TGTGCCAGCAGTTTCGGGGGACAAGAGACCCAGTACTTC,TRBV12-3/TRBV12-4,-,TRBJ2-5,many
CASCCDLDIQYF,TGCGCCAGCTGCTGCGATTTGGACATTCAGTACTTC,TRBV5-1,-,TRBJ2-4,many
CASSPTGDYGNKQFF,TGTGCCAGCAGCCCCACGGGGGACTACGGCAATAAGCAGTTCTTC,TRBV7-9,TRBD2,TRBJ2-1,-
CASSSGLAGGLFF,TGTGCCAGTAGTTCGGGACTAGCGGGGGGGCTGTTCTTC,TRBV19,TRBD2,TRBJ2-1,-
CASSFSDQGRNQPQHF,TGTGCCAGCAGTTTCTCGGACCAAGGACGCAATCAGCCCCAGCATTTT,TRBV12-3/TRBV12-4,-,TRBJ1-5,-
CASSLGGGRTYNSPLHF,TGTGCCAGCAGCCTGGGAGGCGGGAGGACCTATAATTCACCCCTCCACTTT,TRBV28,-,TRBJ1-6,few
CASSASLSGWGEDTQYF,TGTGCCAGCAGCGCCTCCCTTAGCGGGTGGGGTGAGGATACGCAGTATTTT,TRBV2,TRBD2,TRBJ2-3,many
CASSLGGWGQPRHF,TGCGCCAGCAGCCTTGGGGGTTGGGGTCAGCCCCGGCATTTT,TRBV4-1,-,TRBJ1-5,few
CASRRTSGGGSEQFF,TGTGCCAGCAGGAGGACTAGCGGGGGGGGGTCCGAACAGTTCTTC,TRBV6-2/TRBV6-3,TRBD2,TRBJ2-1,-
CASSYPPPGGRPGQDEQFF,TGTGCCAGCAGCTATCCACCCCCCGGGGGTCGCCCCGGTCAGGATGAGCAGTTCTTC,TRBV6-2/TRBV6-3,-,TRBJ2-1,-
CASSPQRVDYGYTF,TGTGCCAGCAGTCCCCAGCGGGTAGACTATGGCTACACCTTC,TRBV27,-,TRBJ1-2,many
CASSHLPGQSSYEQYF,TGTGCCAGCAGCCATTTACCGGGACAGAGCTCCTACGAGCAGTACTTC,TRBV7-2,TRBD1,TRBJ2-7,few
CASSPDPLAIPQGLFF,TGCGCCAGCAGCCCCGATCCCTTAGCCATCCCCCAGGGACTGTTTTTT,TRBV4-1,-,TRBJ1-4,many
CASSSRGTQYF,TGTGCCAGCAGCTCCCGGGGTACGCAGTATTTT,TRBV28,-,TRBJ2-3,-
CASSSRLAGDNEQFF,TGTGCCAGCAGCTCCCGACTAGCGGGGGACAATGAGCAGTTCTTC,TRBV12-3/TRBV12-4,TRBD2,TRBJ2-1,few
CASSLDAELMNTEAFF,TGTGCCAGCAGCTTAGACGCAGAACTCATGAACACTGAAGCTTTCTTT,TRBV11-2,-,TRBJ1-1,few
CASSAHYEQYF,TGTGCCAGCAGCGCCCACTACGAGCAGTACTTC,TRBV6-2/TRBV6-3,-,TRBJ2-7,-
CASSLSALGGEQFF,TGTGCCAGCAGTTTGTCAGCCTTGGGTGGTGAGCAGTTCTTC,TRBV12-3/TRBV12-4,-,TRBJ2-1,-
CASSSWGGIPGNTIYF,TGCGCCAGCAGCTCGTGGGGGGGGATCCCTGGAAACACCATATATTTT,TRBV4-1,-,TRBJ1-3,few
CASSYRDRSSYEQYF,TGTGCCAGCAGCTACCGGGACAGGAGCTCCTACGAGCAGTACTTC,TRBV4-2,TRBD1,TRBJ2-7,many
CASSLPRQGATETQYF,TGCGCCAGCAGCCTACCTCGACAGGGGGCTACGGAGACCCAGTACTTC,TRBV4-1,TRBD1,TRBJ2-5,many
CASSLTGQNTEAFF,TGCGCCAGCAGCTTGACAGGACAGAACACTGAAGCTTTCTTT,TRBV5-1,-,TRBJ1-1,few
CSVTGANAYEQYF,TGCAGCGTCACAGGGGCCAATGCCTACGAGCAGTACTTC,TRBV29-1,TRBD1,TRBJ2-7,few
CASSFTGVGVRNQPQHF,TGTGCCAGCAGCTTCACAGGAGTCGGGGTTCGCAATCAGCCCCAGCATTTT,TRBV7-6,-,TRBJ1-5,-
CASSTPGNSYEQYF,TGCGCCAGCAGCACCCCGGGAAACTCCTACGAGCAGTACTTC,TRBV4-1,-,TRBJ2-7,-
CASSQEPAQGGSYNEQFF,TGCGCCAGCAGCCAAGAGCCCGCACAGGGAGGGTCCTACAATGAGCAGTTCTTC,TRBV4-1,-,TRBJ2-1,many
CASSLSGGGAIETQYF,TGTGCCAGCAGTTTAAGCGGCGGGGGGGCCATTGAGACCCAGTACTTC,TRBV28,TRBD2,TRBJ2-5,-